The rows below give T cell receptor beta chains drawn from one sample of a study of shared clonotypes between healthy human individuals. The repertoire was sequenced with immunoSEQ multiplex PCR; TCRdb's copy has only in-frame clones and lacks some. The table has about 1 million clones, roughly 75% seen once. Sequencing used memory CD4+ T cells sorted from blood. The receptors shown here come from a man in his late teens or twenties in good health. The conserved cysteine and the conserved F or W are not part of the CDR3 here.

J	V	CDR3
TRBJ1-1	TRBV5-6	ASSLGERTMNTEAF
TRBJ1-1	TRBV5-6	ASSSGQWNTEAF
TRBJ2-7	TRBV10-3	AIRPGLADEQY
TRBJ2-7	TRBV5-1	ASSATGLTEQY
TRBJ1-6	TRBV30	AWSHRSSYNSPLH
TRBJ2-2	TRBV7-2	ASSLGGGLGVELF
TRBJ1-1	TRBV30	AWTGYGVAEAF
TRBJ2-1	TRBV2	ASTPGLADFNEQF
-	TRBV4-3	ASSQDSAKGSYEQY
TRBJ1-3	TRBV2	ASSGNSGNTIY
TRBJ2-3	TRBV4-3	ASSHALGARTDTQY
TRBJ1-1	TRBV6-5	ASSYTTNTEAF
TRBJ1-2	TRBV7-2	ASSFPTDIYGYT
TRBJ1-5	TRBV27	ASRQGARGNQPQH
TRBJ2-7	TRBV9	ASSVEAQGPEQY
TRBJ2-2	TRBV5-1	ASSLGLAGPELF
TRBJ1-1	TRBV7-9	ASSLGTGDMNTEAF
TRBJ2-5	TRBV6-1	ASSDGLAGGPGPQY
TRBJ2-1	TRBV30	AWGSYSYNEQF
TRBJ2-2	TRBV19	ASNSRQGVSGELF
TRBJ1-1	TRBV5-6	ASSLEDERLTGMNTEAF
TRBJ2-3	TRBV5-4	ASSLVGGGTDTQY
TRBJ2-2	TRBV7-9	ASSFLHSAGKNTGELF
TRBJ1-2	TRBV5-4	ASSPDRGRTWGYT
TRBJ2-5	TRBV5-1	ASRFGSTAQETQY
TRBJ1-1	TRBV18	ASSSGVGDTEAF
TRBJ2-3	TRBV5-1	ASSAGGGRDTQY
TRBJ1-4	TRBV29-1	SVDTGREKLF